The 26 T cell receptor beta chains presented below share a single source sample, sequenced in a study of technical replicates of blood from a few donors. Sequencing was performed with immunoSEQ multiplex PCR; in TCRdb, only in-frame clones are kept and a portion is missing. Altogether under 95,000 clones are present, about 94% being singletons, with the ten largest covering approximately 0.24%. The sample was T cells isolated from PBMCs. The origin of the receptors is a human donor in good health.

This clone was detected a few times. CDR3 nucleotide sequence: TGTGCCACCGGACTAGCTCCCAATGAGCAGTTCTTC. Its protein product is CATGLAPNEQFF. The V call is TRBV7-9, the J call TRBJ2-1; 8 bases match TRBD2. The V and J ends lost 10 bases and 6 bases, in that order; junction bases with no gene match: 5. This CDR3 comprises 12 residues. The V gene's germline CDR1 is SEHNR and CDR2 FQNEAQ (reference sequence).

The chain uses TRBV7-9 and TRBJ2-7, with D maybe TRBD2 (5 bases). CDR3 length: 15 residues. Germline V CDR1 and CDR2: SEHNR, FQNEAQ (reference sequence). Trimming removed 5 bases at V and 4 bases at J, with 18 bases between. The CDR3 nucleotides read TGTGCCAGCAGCGGCAGCGGCCTGGGCCTTTACGAGCAGTACTTC. It is translated as CASSGSGLGLYEQYF.

The genes are TRBV27 and TRBJ2-7; 7 bases align to TRBD1. This CDR3 contains 14 residues. V was clipped by 0 bases and J by 4 bases; unmatched bases: 3. Germline V lookup: CDR1 MNHEY, CDR2 SMNVEV (reference sequence). CDR3 amino acids: CASSLSGGDYEQYF. CDR3 bases: TGTGCCAGCAGTTTATCAGGGGGCGATTACGAGCAGTACTTC.

This clone was detected once. V is TRBV4-1 and J is TRBJ2-7, with D perhaps matching TRBD1 (7 bases). CDR3 size: 15 residues. The germline V gene encodes CDR1 MGHRA and CDR2 YSYEKL. V lost 0 bases and J lost 2, with 11 bases in between. CDR3 protein: CASSQDGRGAYEQYF. The CDR3, as DNA: TGCGCCAGCAGCCAAGATGGCAGGGGGGCCTACGAGCAGTACTTC.

The genes are TRBV4-1 and TRBJ2-5; 8 bases match TRBD2. Trimming at V came to 0 bases and at J to 5 bases, leaving 14 bases not matched to a gene. Germline CDR1 is MGHRA and CDR2 is YSYEKL. This CDR3 contains 18 residues. The CDR3 DNA reads as TGCGCCAGCAGCCAAGATAGGCGTCAGAGCGGGGGTAGGGAGACCCAGTACTTC. It specifies CASSQDRRQSGGRETQYF.

The chain joins TRBV28 to TRBJ1-5, with 8 bases identical to TRBD1. CDR3 size: 13 residues. V dropped 8 bases and J dropped 4; count of bases not matched to a gene: 4. CDR1 and CDR2 (germline): MDHEN, SYDVKM. The CDR3, as DNA: TGTGCCAGCGACAGGGGAGGAAATCAGCCCCAGCATTTT. Translating gives CASDRGGNQPQHF.

The chain has TRBV9 and TRBJ2-5, with TRBD2 as a possible D gene (5 bases). V lost 3 bases and J lost 3, with 15 bases in between. Germline loops: CDR1 SGDLS, CDR2 YYNGEE. There are 15 residues in the CDR3. CDR3 in amino acids: CASSGSPRAEETQYF. CDR3 bases: TGTGCCAGCAGCGGGAGTCCGCGGGCAGAAGAGACCCAGTACTTC.

The chain recombines TRBV6-5 with TRBJ2-2; D not certain. The germline V and J ends were trimmed by 5 bases and 7 bases, with 11 bases remaining between them. This CDR3 has 13 residues. CDR1 is MNHEY and CDR2 is SVGAGI in the germline V gene. CDR3 region: CASSESSIGELFF. The CDR3 DNA follows: TGTGCCAGCAGTGAGTCCTCAATCGGGGAGCTGTTTTTT.

The chain employs TRBV7-6 and TRBJ1-2, with 7 bases identical to TRBD1. The CDR3 runs to 15 residues. Trimming cost V 1 base and J 4 bases; bases outside gene matches: 6. Looked up from germline, CDR1 is SGHVS and CDR2 is FNYEAQ. CDR3 amino acids: CASSLEDRSGYGYTF. The CDR3 DNA follows: TGTGCCAGCAGCTTAGAGGACAGGAGCGGCTATGGCTACACCTTC. Filled out from reference TRBV7-6 and TRBJ1-2, the complete variable domain reads GAGVSQSPRYKVTKRGQDVALRCDPISGHVSLYWYRQALGQGPEFLTYFNYEAQQDKSGLPNDRFSAERPEGSISTLTIQRTEQRDSAMYRCASSLEDRSGYGYTFGSGTRLTVV.

The chain recombines TRBV6-6 with TRBJ2-1, with D tentatively TRBD2 (5 bases). Trimming took off 0 bases at V and 8 bases at J, with 17 bases between the two ends. Germline loops: CDR1 MNHNY, CDR2 SVGAGI (reference sequence). The CDR3 has 16 amino acids. Written as DNA, the CDR3 is TGTGCCAGCAGTTACTCGTATGCGGGCCGGGTCTATGAGCAGTTCTTC. It codes for CASSYSYAGRVYEQFF.

This chain links TRBV28 with TRBJ1-1; 7 bases are shared with TRBD1. V shed 5 bases, J shed 2 bases, and the junction held 8 bases outside the gene matches. Germline CDR1 is MDHEN and CDR2 is SYDVKM. CDR3 length equals 15 residues. CDR3 sequence reads: CASSTLDRLNTEAFF. In nucleotides, the CDR3 is TGTGCCAGCAGTACCCTGGACAGGCTTAACACTGAAGCTTTCTTT.

The genes are TRBV11-3 and TRBJ2-3, with 14 bases fitting TRBD2. The germline V gene has CDR1 SGHNT and CDR2 YENEEA. This CDR3 contains 18 residues. The ends lost 6 bases at V and 1 base at J; junction bases unmatched: 9. The CDR3 loop reads CASRSAPGLAGGTDTQYF. For the CDR3, the DNA is TGTGCCAGCAGATCAGCCCCGGGACTAGCGGGGGGCACAGATACGCAGTATTTT.

The gene calls are TRBV9 and TRBJ2-2; D call uncertain. With 0 bases removed from V and 0 bases from J, the gap between germline ends came to 9 bases. This CDR3 has 16 amino acids. Per the germline V gene, CDR1 is SGDLS and CDR2 is YYNGEE. Here the CDR3 reads CASSVDGVANTGELFF. The CDR3 DNA is TGTGCCAGCAGCGTAGACGGAGTCGCGAACACCGGGGAGCTGTTTTTT.

The V call is TRBV7-8, the J call TRBJ1-1; D call uncertain. The CDR3 is 15 residues long. Germline V gives CDR1 SGHVS, CDR2 FQNEAQ. V lost 0 bases and J lost 0, with 8 bases in between. In DNA, the CDR3 is TGTGCCAGCAGCTTAGCGCGGCTCATGAACACTGAAGCTTTCTTT. Amino acid sequence: CASSLARLMNTEAFF.

For the CDR3, the DNA is TGTGCCAGCAGGGATGGTGGCGGGGGGCCCAACGAGCAGTACTTC. Protein sequence: CASRDGGGGPNEQYF. This chain joins TRBV6-5 and TRBJ2-7; TRBD2 matches 8 bases. From germline, CDR1 is MNHEY and CDR2 SVGAGI. This CDR3 is 15 amino acids long. J gave up 5 bases and V 6 bases, and 12 bases lay outside the gene matches.

The genes are TRBV7-9 and TRBJ2-1; maybe TRBD1 (6 bases). Germline V CDR1 and CDR2: SEHNR, FQNEAQ (reference sequence). There are 14 residues in the CDR3. The V and J ends lost 6 bases and 6 bases respectively, with 15 bases between them. The CDR3 DNA reads TGTGCCAGCAGGCCTCAGGACAGTCCCAATGAGCAGTTCTTC. Protein product: CASRPQDSPNEQFF.

This chain uses TRBV4-1 with TRBJ1-2; D might be TRBD1 (6 bases). In germline, CDR1 is MGHRA, CDR2 YSYEKL. The length of the CDR3 is 15 residues. Trimming left V 2 bases short and J 5 bases short, with 15 bases between. The CDR3 DNA is TGCGCCAGCAGCCAACGGGACACCGACCTATATGGCTACACCTTC. Its protein is CASSQRDTDLYGYTF.

The sample holds one count of this clone. The gene calls are TRBV19 and TRBJ1-2; D unresolved. The CDR3 length is 15 residues. Germline V gene lookup returns CDR1 LNHDA and CDR2 SQIVND (reference sequence). Trimming cost V 3 bases and J 4 bases, with 15 bases left between them. CDR3 nucleotides: TGTGCCAGTAGTATGGTGGGTCCGGACTCCTATGGCTACACCTTC. Protein product: CASSMVGPDSYGYTF.

J is TRBJ2-7 and V is TRBV5-4, with D perhaps matching TRBD2 (6 bases). The ends were cut back, 4 bases at V and 6 bases at J, with 23 bases in the middle. The length of the CDR3 is 16 residues. Per germline, CDR1 SGHNT and CDR2 YYREEE (reference sequence). CDR3: CASSLRTPSEGGEQYF. In DNA, the CDR3 is TGTGCCAGCAGCCTGCGGACCCCTAGCGAAGGTGGCGAGCAGTACTTC.

V usage is TRBV7-2 and J usage is TRBJ1-1; D call uncertain. The CDR3 is 13 residues long. The V end was cut by 1 base, the J end by 4 bases, with 7 bases between. Germline V gene sequence: CDR1 SGHTA, CDR2 FQGNSA. The CDR3 here is CASSLGSGTEAFF. The CDR3 coding sequence is TGTGCCAGCAGCTTAGGCAGCGGCACTGAAGCTTTCTTT.

The chain uses TRBV5-4 and TRBJ2-1; D not certain. Looked up from germline, CDR1 is SGHNT and CDR2 is YYREEE (reference sequence). The CDR3 length is 13 residues. The V gene lost 2 bases and the J gene lost 5 bases, with 8 bases spanning the gap. CDR3 protein: CASSLSLNNEQFF. CDR3 sequence (DNA): TGTGCCAGCAGCTTATCACTGAACAATGAGCAGTTCTTC. The full variable domain, completed using reference TRBV5-4 and TRBJ2-1, is ETGVTQSPTHLIKTRGQQVTLRCSSQSGHNTVSWYQQALGQGPQFIFQYYREEENGRGNFPPRFSGLQFPNYSSELNVNALELDDSALYLCASSLSLNNEQFFGPGTRLTVL.

The chain employs TRBV5-1 and TRBJ2-5, with 9 nucleotides matching TRBD2. The CDR3 loop spans 17 amino acids. Germline lookup yields CDR1 SGHRS and CDR2 YFSETQ. After removal of 6 bases from V and 4 bases from J, the junction contained 16 bases not matched to a gene. The CDR3 DNA reads as TGCGCCAGCACCATGGACGCGGGGGGGACACGGCGAGAGACCCAGTACTTC. This encodes CASTMDAGGTRRETQYF.

This chain joins TRBV2 and TRBJ2-5; 8 nucleotides align to TRBD2. CDR1 is SNHLY, CDR2 FYNNEI, per germline. This CDR3 has 12 residues. The DNA for the CDR3 is TGTGCTTCCCGGGGGGGCGGAGAGACCCAGTACTTC. This sequence encodes CASRGGGETQYF.

V gene TRBV25-1 combines with J gene TRBJ1-4; unclear D gene. The CDR3 has 12 residues. In germline, CDR1 is MGHDK, CDR2 SYGVNS. V dropped 10 bases and J dropped 0 bases, with 6 bases sitting between them. DNA for the CDR3: TGTGCCACCTGTGCAACTAATGAAAAACTGTTTTTT. Residues: CATCATNEKLFF.

The chain has TRBV4-1 and TRBJ1-2; D uncertain. Germline lookup yields CDR1 MGHRA and CDR2 YSYEKL. V was cut by 6 bases and J by 4 bases, with 12 bases left in between. The CDR3 loop spans 13 amino acids. CDR3 nucleotide sequence: TGCGCCAGCAGTCGAGATGTCATCTATGGCTACACCTTC. Translation gives CASSRDVIYGYTF.

V is TRBV5-1 and J is TRBJ2-7; 9 nucleotides line up with TRBD1. The CDR3 length is 15 residues. Germline V gene lookup returns CDR1 SGHRS and CDR2 YFSETQ. V shed 2 bases and J 7 bases; nucleotides not matched to a gene: 10. This CDR3 is CASSFLGQGSGEQYF. The CDR3 bases are TGCGCCAGCAGCTTCTTAGGACAGGGGTCTGGAGAGCAGTACTTC.